A selection of T cell receptor beta chains follows, all from one sample in a study of cytomegalovirus exposure and HLA in healthy donors. Sequencing used immunoSEQ multiplex PCR; TCRdb keeps in-frame clones, though not all of them. The sample lists under 150,000 clones, over 60% occurring once. The sample was PBMCs. The receptors here all came from a woman in her forties or fifties in good health and CMV-seronegative. Each CDR3 is given with its conserved first and last residue. Fields, in order: D gene, clone size, J gene, CDR3 length, V gene, CDR3 protein, CDR3 DNA. The D gene is left open where the match is weak. Rows give clone size only sometimes, using once, few, many, or a class for an expanded clone.

NA	NA	TRBJ1-4	15	TRBV19	CASRQTGGPNEKLFF	TGTGCCAGTAGGCAGACAGGAGGACCTAATGAAAAACTGTTTTTT
TRBD2	once	TRBJ2-2	14	TRBV15	CATSGGTYTGELFF	TGTGCCACTAGCGGGGGCACTTACACCGGGGAGCTGTTTTTT
NA	NA	TRBJ1-5	15	TRBV2	CASSLWGPINQPQHF	TGTGCCAGCAGTCTTTGGGGGCCGATAAATCAGCCCCAGCATTTT
TRBD1	NA	TRBJ2-7	15	TRBV6-1	CASSEAQDRGLEQYF	TGTGCCAGCAGTGAAGCTCAGGACAGGGGGCTTGAGCAGTACTTC
TRBD2	NA	TRBJ2-3	17	TRBV5-6	CASSLDVGLAGTDTQYF	TGTGCCAGCAGCTTGGATGTGGGGCTAGCGGGGACAGATACGCAGTATTTT
TRBD1	NA	TRBJ2-7	14	TRBV5-1	CASSSGTGTYEQYF	TGCGCCAGCTCCTCTGGGACAGGGACCTACGAGCAGTACTTC
NA	NA	TRBJ2-7	15	TRBV11-3	CASSLDAGPSYEQYF	TGTGCCAGCAGCTTAGATGCGGGACCCTCCTACGAGCAGTACTTC
TRBD2	few	TRBJ2-7	16	TRBV5-5	CASSWGSGGVPYEQYF	TGTGCCAGCAGCTGGGGTAGCGGGGGTGTACCCTACGAGCAGTACTTC
TRBD1	few	TRBJ1-6	15	TRBV30	CAWRRGTGGKSPLHF	TGTGCCTGGAGGCGAGGGACAGGGGGCAAATCACCCCTCCACTTT
TRBD1	NA	TRBJ2-7	15	TRBV19	CASSKGQRQSYEQYF	TGTGCCAGTAGTAAGGGACAGCGACAATCCTACGAGCAGTACTTC
TRBD1	NA	TRBJ1-6	14	TRBV6-1	CASSGDRYRSPLHF	TGTGCCAGCAGTGGGGACAGGTATCGGTCACCCCTCCACTTT
TRBD1	NA	TRBJ1-6	15	TRBV28	CASSEFRGIGSPLHF	TGTGCCAGCAGTGAGTTCAGGGGGATAGGGTCACCCCTCCACTTT
NA	NA	TRBJ2-7	14	TRBV4-1	CASSQVRSSYEQYF	TGCGCCAGCAGCCAAGTTCGTAGTTCCTACGAGCAGTACTTC
TRBD2	NA	TRBJ2-1	15	TRBV7-7	CASSPLAGYYNEQFF	TGTGCTAGCAGCCCACTAGCGGGGTACTACAATGAGCAGTTCTTC
NA	NA	TRBJ1-5	13	TRBV28	CASSLGTLRPQHF	TGTGCCAGCAGTTTGGGGACTCTGAGGCCCCAGCATTTT
NA	NA	TRBJ2-6	17	TRBV19	CASSSYGQLSGANVLTF	TGTGCCAGTAGTTCATATGGACAGCTCTCTGGGGCCAACGTCCTGACTTTC
TRBD1	NA	TRBJ2-5	17	TRBV2	CASSEGRGQGFKETQYF	TGTGCCAGCAGTGAAGGCCGGGGACAGGGATTCAAAGAGACCCAGTACTTC
NA	NA	TRBJ2-2	14	TRBV30	CARSGQGDTGELFF	TGTGCCCGGTCAGGGCAGGGCGACACCGGGGAGCTGTTTTTT
TRBD1	NA	TRBJ2-7	12	TRBV6-1	CASGDRGYEQYF	TGTGCCAGCGGAGACAGGGGATACGAGCAGTACTTC
TRBD1	few	TRBJ1-1	15	TRBV25-1	CASSGTGGENTEAFF	TGTGCCAGCAGTGGGACAGGGGGCGAGAACACTGAAGCTTTCTTT
TRBD1	NA	TRBJ1-4	14	TRBV5-6	CASTRRDREEKLFF	TGTGCCAGCACCAGAAGGGACAGGGAGGAAAAACTGTTTTTT
TRBD2	NA	TRBJ2-5	16	TRBV2	CASSDGLAGGLETQYF	TGTGCCAGCAGTGATGGGCTAGCGGGGGGGCTTGAGACCCAGTACTTC
TRBD1	NA	TRBJ2-1	15	TRBV7-9	CASSQIWTGGMRQFF	TGTGCCAGCAGCCAGATATGGACAGGGGGAATGAGGCAGTTCTTC
NA	NA	TRBJ1-1	14	TRBV9	CASSVQARNTEAFF	TGTGCCAGCAGCGTGCAGGCGAGGAACACTGAAGCTTTCTTT
NA	NA	TRBJ2-3	15	TRBV7-2	CASSMGLGGGYTQYF	TGTGCCAGCAGCATGGGACTGGGCGGAGGATATACGCAGTATTTT
NA	NA	TRBJ1-1	13	TRBV7-9	CASRSLVGWVAFF	TGTGCCAGCAGAAGCTTGGTCGGGTGGGTAGCTTTCTTT
TRBD2	NA	TRBJ2-1	13	TRBV2	CASDSGGYNEQFF	TGTGCCAGCGATAGCGGGGGGTACAATGAGCAGTTCTTC
NA	NA	TRBJ2-7	14	TRBV7-2	CASSSNRGGYEQYF	TGTGCCAGCAGCTCTAACAGGGGGGGCTACGAGCAGTACTTC
TRBD2	NA	TRBJ2-3	16	TRBV2	CASRRGASGGGVVRYF	TGTGCCAGCAGGAGGGGGGCCAGCGGGGGAGGAGTTGTTCGGTATTTT
TRBD1	NA	TRBJ1-1	15	TRBV9	CASSVGGGRGTEAFF	TGTGCCAGCAGCGTAGGAGGGGGCAGGGGTACTGAAGCTTTCTTT
TRBD1	NA	TRBJ2-2	16	TRBV5-1	CASSIQGTANTGELFF	TGCGCCAGCAGCATCCAAGGGACAGCGAACACCGGGGAGCTGTTTTTT
NA	few	TRBJ1-4	15	TRBV19	CASRPGRGRDEKLFF	TGTGCCAGCAGACCCGGGCGAGGGAGGGATGAAAAACTGTTTTTT
NA	NA	TRBJ2-7	11	TRBV25-1	CASTLYYEQYF	TGTGCCAGCACCTTATACTACGAGCAGTACTTC
TRBD1	NA	TRBJ1-1	15	TRBV5-6	CASSPPGQGDTEAFF	TGTGCCAGCAGCCCACCGGGACAGGGTGACACTGAAGCTTTCTTT
TRBD1	NA	TRBJ2-7	15	TRBV18	CASSPFQGQDYEQYF	TGTGCCAGCTCACCATTTCAGGGACAGGACTACGAGCAGTACTTC
TRBD1	NA	TRBJ2-1	15	TRBV4-3	CASSQGTGGYNEQFF	TGCGCCAGCAGCCAAGGGACAGGGGGCTACAATGAGCAGTTCTTC
NA	NA	TRBJ2-7	14	TRBV29-1	CSVTGMRAAYEQYF	TGCAGCGTTACCGGTATGAGGGCCGCCTACGAGCAGTACTTC
NA	NA	TRBJ1-1	14	TRBV23-1	CASSQSFRNTEAFF	TGCGCCAGCAGTCAATCGTTCAGGAACACTGAAGCTTTCTTT
TRBD1	few	TRBJ2-7	12	TRBV30	CASRDRLDEQYF	TGTGCCAGCCGGGACAGGCTCGACGAGCAGTACTTC